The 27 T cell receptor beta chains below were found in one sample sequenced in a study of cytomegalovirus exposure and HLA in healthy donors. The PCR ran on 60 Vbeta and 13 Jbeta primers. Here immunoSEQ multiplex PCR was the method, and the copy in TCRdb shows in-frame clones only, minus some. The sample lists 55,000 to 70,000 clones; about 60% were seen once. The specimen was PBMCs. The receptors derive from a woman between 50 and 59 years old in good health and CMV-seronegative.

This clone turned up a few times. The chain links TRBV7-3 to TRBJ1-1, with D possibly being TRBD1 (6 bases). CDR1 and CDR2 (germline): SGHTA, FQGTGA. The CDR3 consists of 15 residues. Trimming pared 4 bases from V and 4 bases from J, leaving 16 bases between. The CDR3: CASSSNGGGVTEAFF. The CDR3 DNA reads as TGTGCCAGCAGCTCCAATGGAGGGGGGGTCACTGAAGCTTTCTTT.

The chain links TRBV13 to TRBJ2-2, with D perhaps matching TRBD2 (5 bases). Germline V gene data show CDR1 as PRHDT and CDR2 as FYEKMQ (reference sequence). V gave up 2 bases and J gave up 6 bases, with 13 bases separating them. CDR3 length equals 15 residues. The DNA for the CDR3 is TGTGCCAGCAGCTTAAATTATCGGGGATCCGGGGAGCTGTTTTTT. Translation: CASSLNYRGSGELFF.

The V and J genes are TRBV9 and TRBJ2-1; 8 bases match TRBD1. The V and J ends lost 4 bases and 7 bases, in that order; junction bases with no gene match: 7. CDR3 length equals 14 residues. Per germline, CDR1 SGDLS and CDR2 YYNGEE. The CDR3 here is CASSPGGRGNEQFF. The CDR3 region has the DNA TGTGCCAGCAGCCCAGGGGGCAGGGGTAATGAGCAGTTCTTC.

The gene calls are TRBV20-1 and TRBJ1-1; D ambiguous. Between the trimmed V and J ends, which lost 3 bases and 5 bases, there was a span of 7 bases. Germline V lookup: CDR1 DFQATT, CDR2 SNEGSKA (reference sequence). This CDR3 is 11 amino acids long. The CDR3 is CSASAGTEAFF. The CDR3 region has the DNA TGCAGTGCTAGCGCGGGGACTGAAGCTTTCTTT.

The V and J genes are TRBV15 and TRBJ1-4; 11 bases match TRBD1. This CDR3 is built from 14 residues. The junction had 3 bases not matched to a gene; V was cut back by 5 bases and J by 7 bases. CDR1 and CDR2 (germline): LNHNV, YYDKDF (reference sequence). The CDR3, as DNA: TGTGCCACCAGCGGACAGGGGGCGACTGAAAAACTGTTTTTT. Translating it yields CATSGQGATEKLFF.

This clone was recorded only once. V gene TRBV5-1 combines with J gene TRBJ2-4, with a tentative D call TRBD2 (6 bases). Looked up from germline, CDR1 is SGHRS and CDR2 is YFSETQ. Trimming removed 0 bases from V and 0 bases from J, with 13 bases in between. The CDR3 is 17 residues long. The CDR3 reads CASSLVGGSRAKNIQYF. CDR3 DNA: TGCGCCAGCAGCTTGGTAGGAGGGTCAAGAGCCAAAAACATTCAGTACTTC.

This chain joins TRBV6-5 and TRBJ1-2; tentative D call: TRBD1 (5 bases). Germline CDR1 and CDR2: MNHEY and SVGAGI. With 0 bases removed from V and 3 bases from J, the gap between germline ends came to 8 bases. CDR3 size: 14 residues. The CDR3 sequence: CASSYSGRDYGYTF. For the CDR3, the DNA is TGTGCCAGCAGTTACTCTGGCAGGGACTATGGCTACACCTTC.

CDR3 region: CASSLIAGVQETQYF. The DNA for the CDR3 is TGTGCCAGCAGCCTGATAGCGGGGGTACAAGAGACCCAGTACTTC. The rearrangement uses TRBV4-2 and TRBJ2-5, with 9 bases fitting TRBD2. The CDR3 covers 15 residues. J lost 2 bases, V lost 4 bases, and 5 bases had no gene match. CDR1 and CDR2 (germline): LGHNA, YNFKEQ.

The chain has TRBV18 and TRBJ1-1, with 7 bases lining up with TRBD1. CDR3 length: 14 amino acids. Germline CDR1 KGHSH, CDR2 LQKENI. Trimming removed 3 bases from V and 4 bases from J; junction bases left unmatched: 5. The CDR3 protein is CASSPPSGGTEAFF. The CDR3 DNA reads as TGTGCCAGCTCACCTCCATCAGGGGGCACTGAAGCTTTCTTT.

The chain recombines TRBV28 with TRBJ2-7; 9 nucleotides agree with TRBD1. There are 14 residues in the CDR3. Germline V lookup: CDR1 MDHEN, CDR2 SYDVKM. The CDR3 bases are TGTGTCACACACCCGGGACAGGGATCCTACGAGCAGTACTTC. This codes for CVTHPGQGSYEQYF.

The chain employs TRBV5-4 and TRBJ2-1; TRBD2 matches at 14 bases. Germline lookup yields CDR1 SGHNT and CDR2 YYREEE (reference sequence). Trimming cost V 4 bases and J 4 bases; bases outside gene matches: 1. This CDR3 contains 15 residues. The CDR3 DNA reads TGTGCCAGCAGCCGGACTAGCGGGAGGTACAATGAGCAGTTCTTC. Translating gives CASSRTSGRYNEQFF.

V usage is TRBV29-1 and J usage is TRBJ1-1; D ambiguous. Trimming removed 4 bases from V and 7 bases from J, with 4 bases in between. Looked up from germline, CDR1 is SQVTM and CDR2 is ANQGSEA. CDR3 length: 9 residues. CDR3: CSVGSEAFF. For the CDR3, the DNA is TGCAGCGTTGGCAGTGAAGCTTTCTTT.

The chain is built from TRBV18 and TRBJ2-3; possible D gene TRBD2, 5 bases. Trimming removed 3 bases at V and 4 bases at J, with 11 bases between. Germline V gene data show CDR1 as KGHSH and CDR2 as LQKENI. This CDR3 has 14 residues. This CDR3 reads CASSPLTRADTQYF. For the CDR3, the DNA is TGTGCCAGCTCACCTCTCACGAGGGCAGATACGCAGTATTTT. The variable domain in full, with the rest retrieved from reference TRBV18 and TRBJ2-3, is NAGVMQNPRHLVRRRGQEARLRCSPMKGHSHVYWYRQLPEEGLKFMVYLQKENIIDESGMPKERFSAEFPKEGPSILRIQQVVRGDSAAYFCASSPLTRADTQYFGPGTRLTVL.

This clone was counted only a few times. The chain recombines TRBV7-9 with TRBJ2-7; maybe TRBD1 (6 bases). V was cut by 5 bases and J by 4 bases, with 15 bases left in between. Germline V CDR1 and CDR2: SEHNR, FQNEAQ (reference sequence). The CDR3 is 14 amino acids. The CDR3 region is CASSLYSGEYEQYF. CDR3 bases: TGTGCCAGCAGCCTTTATTCAGGGGAATACGAGCAGTACTTC.

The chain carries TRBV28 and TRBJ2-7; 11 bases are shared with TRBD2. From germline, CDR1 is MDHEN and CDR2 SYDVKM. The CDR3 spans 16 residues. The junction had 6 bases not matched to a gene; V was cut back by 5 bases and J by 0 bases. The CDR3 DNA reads TGTGCCAGCAGTGACCTAGCGGGAGGCTACTCCTACGAGCAGTACTTC. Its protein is CASSDLAGGYSYEQYF.

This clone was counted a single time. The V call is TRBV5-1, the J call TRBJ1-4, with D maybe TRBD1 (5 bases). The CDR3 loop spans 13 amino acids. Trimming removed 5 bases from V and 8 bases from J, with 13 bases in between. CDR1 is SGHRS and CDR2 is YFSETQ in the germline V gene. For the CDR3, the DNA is TGCGCCAGCAGGGAACAGGAGAGGGAAAAACTGTTTTTT. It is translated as CASREQEREKLFF.

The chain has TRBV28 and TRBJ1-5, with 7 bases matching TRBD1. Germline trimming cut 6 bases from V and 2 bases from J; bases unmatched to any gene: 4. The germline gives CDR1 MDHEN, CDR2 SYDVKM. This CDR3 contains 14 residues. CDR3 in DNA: TGTGCCAGCAGACCCACAGGGGGCAATCAGCCCCAGCATTTT. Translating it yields CASRPTGGNQPQHF.

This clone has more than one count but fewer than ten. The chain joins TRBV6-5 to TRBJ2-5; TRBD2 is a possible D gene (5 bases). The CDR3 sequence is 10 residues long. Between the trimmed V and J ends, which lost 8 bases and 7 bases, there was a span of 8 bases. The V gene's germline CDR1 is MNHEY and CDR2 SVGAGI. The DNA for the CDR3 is TGTGCCAGCGGAGGCGGGACCCAGTACTTC. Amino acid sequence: CASGGGTQYF.

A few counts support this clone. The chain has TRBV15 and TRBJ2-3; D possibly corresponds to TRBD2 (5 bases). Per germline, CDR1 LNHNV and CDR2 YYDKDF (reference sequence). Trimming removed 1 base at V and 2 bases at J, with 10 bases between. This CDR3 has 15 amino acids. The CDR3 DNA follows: TGTGCCACCAGCAGAGGGGAGACCTTCACAGATACGCAGTATTTT. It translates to CATSRGETFTDTQYF.

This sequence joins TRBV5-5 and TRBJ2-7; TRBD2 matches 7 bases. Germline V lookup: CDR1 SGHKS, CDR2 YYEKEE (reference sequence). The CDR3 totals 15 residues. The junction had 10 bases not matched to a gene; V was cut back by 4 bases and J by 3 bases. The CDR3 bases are TGTGCCAGCAGCCCCCCCGGGGAGGGGTTCTACGAGCAGTACTTC. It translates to CASSPPGEGFYEQYF. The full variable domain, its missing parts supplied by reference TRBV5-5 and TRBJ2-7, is DAGVTQSPTHLIKTRGQQVTLRCSPISGHKSVSWYQQVLGQGPQFIFQYYEKEERGRGNFPDRFSARQFPNYSSELNVNALLLGDSALYLCASSPPGEGFYEQYFGPGTRLTVT.

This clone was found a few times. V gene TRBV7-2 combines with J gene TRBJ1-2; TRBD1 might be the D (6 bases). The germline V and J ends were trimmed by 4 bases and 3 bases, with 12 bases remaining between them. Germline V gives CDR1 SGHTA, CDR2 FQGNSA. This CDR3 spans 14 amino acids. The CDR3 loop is CASSSSGQYYGYTF. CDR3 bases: TGTGCCAGCAGCTCCTCCGGACAGTACTATGGCTACACCTTC.

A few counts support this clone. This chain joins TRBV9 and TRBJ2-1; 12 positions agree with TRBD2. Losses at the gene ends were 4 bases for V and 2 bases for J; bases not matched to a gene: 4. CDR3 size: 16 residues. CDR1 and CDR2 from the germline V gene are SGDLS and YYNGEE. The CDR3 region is CASSFGLAGTYNEQFF. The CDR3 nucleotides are TGTGCCAGCAGCTTCGGACTAGCGGGAACCTACAATGAGCAGTTCTTC.

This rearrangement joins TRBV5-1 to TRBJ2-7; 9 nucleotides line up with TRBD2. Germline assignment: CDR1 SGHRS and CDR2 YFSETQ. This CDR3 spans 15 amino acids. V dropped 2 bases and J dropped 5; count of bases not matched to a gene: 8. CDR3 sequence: CASSLIAGDINEQYF. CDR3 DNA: TGCGCCAGCAGCTTAATAGCGGGAGACATCAACGAGCAGTACTTC.

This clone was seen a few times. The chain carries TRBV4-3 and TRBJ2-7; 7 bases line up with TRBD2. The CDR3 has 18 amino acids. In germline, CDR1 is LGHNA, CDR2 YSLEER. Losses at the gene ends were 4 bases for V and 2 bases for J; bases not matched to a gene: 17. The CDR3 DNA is TGCGCCAGCAGCCCGCGGTGGGAGGGCTCCGGTCACCCCTACGAGCAGTACTTC. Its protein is CASSPRWEGSGHPYEQYF.

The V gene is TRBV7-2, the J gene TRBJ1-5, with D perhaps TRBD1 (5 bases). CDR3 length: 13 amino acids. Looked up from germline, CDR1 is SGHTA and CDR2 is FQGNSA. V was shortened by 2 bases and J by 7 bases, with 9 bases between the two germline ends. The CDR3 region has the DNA TGTGCCAGCAGCTTACAGCGACAGCAGCCCCAGCATTTT. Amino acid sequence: CASSLQRQQPQHF.

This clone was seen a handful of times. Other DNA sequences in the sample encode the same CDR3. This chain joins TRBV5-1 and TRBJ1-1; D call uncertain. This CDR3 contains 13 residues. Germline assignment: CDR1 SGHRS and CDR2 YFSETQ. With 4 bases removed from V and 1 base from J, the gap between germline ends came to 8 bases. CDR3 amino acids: CASSLNSNTEAFF. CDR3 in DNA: TGCGCCAGCAGCCTGAACTCGAACACTGAAGCTTTCTTT.

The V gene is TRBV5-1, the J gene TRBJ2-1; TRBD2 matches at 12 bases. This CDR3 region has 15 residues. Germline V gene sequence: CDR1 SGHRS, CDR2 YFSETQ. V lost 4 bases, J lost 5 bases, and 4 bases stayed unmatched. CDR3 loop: CASSPGLAGNNEQFF. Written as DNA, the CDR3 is TGCGCCAGCAGCCCGGGACTAGCGGGTAACAATGAGCAGTTCTTC.